The T cell receptor (beta chain) described here comes from a study of CD8 T cells in ankylosing spondylitis. By quantitative 5'-RACE with molecular barcodes, the TCR beta libraries were made. TCRdb analysed the 5' RACE reads with MiXCR anew, one entry per CDR3 protein. The repertoire holds some 200,000 distinct CDR3 sequences, with about 7.3% as singletons. This clonotype showed up many times. Its matching antigen is unknown. The germline V gene has CDR1 MNHEY and CDR2 SMNVEV (reference sequence). The CDR3 is 13 residues long. The germline V and J ends were trimmed by 2 bases and 2 bases, with 7 bases remaining between them. Whole-study results and caveats: In synovial fluid and blood from reactive arthritis, some motif variants were previously reported. The clones that were linked to disease were reported to be significantly enriched in matched synovial fluid samples from ankylosing spondylitis patients. CD8+ disease-linked clones were present at relatively low frequencies in blood. A TCR beta motif made of about 8 highly homologous variants seemed typical of ankylosing spondylitis blood.

The V and J genes are TRBV27 and TRBJ2-7; no reliable D call. The sequence was obtained from a male donor with ankylosing spondylitis. Sequenced input: blood, either unsorted or a sorted T cell fraction (not recorded which). CDR3 DNA: TGTGCCAGCAGTTTACACAGCACCTACGAGCAGTACTTC. Protein: CASSLHSTYEQYF.